This T cell receptor beta chain is drawn from a study of blood T cells in healthy people across ages. Whole-study context: Through template switching, about one barcoded beta molecule was captured per two T cells, as measured in model experiments.

Per the germline V gene, CDR1 is ENHRY and CDR2 is SYGVKD. V was clipped by 7 bases and J by 1 base, with 9 bases between them. CDR3 length: 13 amino acids. This clonotype occurred many times. Together with a sample-barcoded 5' primer, a J-beta primer mix was included in a second PCR lasting roughly 6 to 12 cycles. One entry per CDR3 protein results from TCRdb running MiXCR on the 5' RACE reads. The sample lists fewer than 1.5 million distinct CDR3 sequences; roughly 40% were seen once. The receptor was isolated from a woman under 30 in good health. Sequencing was done on a sample of blood. The V and J genes are TRBV10-3 and TRBJ2-3; D call uncertain. The CDR3 region has the DNA TGTGCCATCAAAGGGATCGGCACAGATACGCAGTATTTT. Translation gives CAIKGIGTDTQYF.